The 16 T cell receptor beta chains reported below all come from one sample, sequenced in a study of T cell responses to AZD1222 COVID-19 vaccine. Sequenced by immunoSEQ multiplex PCR; TCRdb stores in-frame clones only, minus some. The sample holds fewer than 20,000 clones, about 90% seen once. Specimen: peripheral blood, collected 28 days after the second AZD1222 dose. These receptors all stem from an adult who received the AZD1222 COVID-19 vaccine.

V and J are TRBV10-2 and TRBJ1-1, with no clear D. The CDR3 covers 14 residues. CDR1 and CDR2 (germline): WSHSY, SAAADI. V lost 3 bases and J 0 bases, leaving 8 bases between the germline ends. The CDR3: CASSEGNLNTEAFF. The CDR3 DNA reads TGCGCCAGCAGTGAAGGGAATTTGAACACTGAAGCTTTCTTT.

This clone was counted a single time. V usage is TRBV15 and J usage is TRBJ1-4, with D tentatively TRBD1 (6 bases). This CDR3 is built from 14 residues. Trimming left V 1 base short and J 8 bases short, with 11 bases between. Per the germline V gene, CDR1 is LNHNV and CDR2 is YYDKDF (reference sequence). In nucleotides, the CDR3 is TGTGCCACCAGCAGAGGGGGGGCCGGGGAAAAACTGTTTTTT. Residues: CATSRGGAGEKLFF.

V is TRBV30 and J is TRBJ1-2, with 8 bases lining up with TRBD1. This CDR3 has 13 residues. Looked up from germline, CDR1 is GTSNPN and CDR2 is SVGIG (reference sequence). The junction had 3 bases not matched to a gene; V was cut back by 3 bases and J by 3 bases. CDR3 bases: TGTGCCTGGAGGTCAGGGGGCTACTATGGCTACACCTTC. It specifies CAWRSGGYYGYTF.

This chain connects TRBV11-2 to TRBJ1-1; 7 nucleotides line up with TRBD1. This CDR3 comprises 14 residues. J was trimmed by 4 bases and V by 0 bases; bases with no gene match: 2. The V gene's germline CDR1 is SGHAT and CDR2 FQNNGV. CDR3 sequence reads: CASSLERTGTEAFF. The CDR3 nucleotides read TGTGCCAGCAGCTTAGAAAGGACAGGCACTGAAGCTTTCTTT. Full variable domain (missing parts from reference TRBV11-2 and TRBJ1-1): EAGVAQSPRYKIIEKRQSVAFWCNPISGHATLYWYQQILGQGPKLLIQFQNNGVVDDSQLPKDRFSAERLKGVDSTLKIQPAKLEDSAVYLCASSLERTGTEAFFGQGTRLTVV.

The rearrangement links TRBV21-1 to TRBJ2-7; the table calls TRBD1, which could not be checked here. TRBV21-1 is marked as a pseudogene. The CDR3 is made up of 16 amino acids. The CDR3 region is CASSKEERAGTYEQYF. In DNA, the CDR3 is TGTGCCAGCAGCAAAGAGGAACGGGCAGGGACCTACGAGCAGTACTTC.

The chain uses TRBV4-2 and TRBJ2-2; 10 bases agree with TRBD2. Losses at the gene ends were 4 bases for V and 2 bases for J; bases not matched to a gene: 7. This CDR3 contains 17 residues. Per the germline V gene, CDR1 is LGHNA and CDR2 is YNFKEQ. This CDR3 reads CASSRTSGEENTGELFF. The CDR3 bases are TGTGCCAGCAGCCGCACTAGCGGGGAGGAAAACACCGGGGAGCTGTTTTTT.

The rearrangement joins TRBV5-1 to TRBJ2-5; 7 nucleotides line up with TRBD2. The CDR3 sequence is 13 residues long. V shed 7 bases and J 3 bases; nucleotides not matched to a gene: 6. CDR1 SGHRS and CDR2 YFSETQ come from the germline V gene. CDR3 residues: CASSRDYKETQYF. In DNA, the CDR3 is TGCGCCAGCTCACGGGACTACAAAGAGACCCAGTACTTC.

The chain employs TRBV21-1 and TRBJ1-2; the D segment call TRBD1 is taken from the table without a DNA check. TRBV21-1 is flagged as a pseudogene. CDR3 length: 14 amino acids. CDR3 sequence (DNA): TGTGCCAGCAGAGACTTGGGGCAGGGCAATGGCTACACCTTC. It yields the protein CASRDLGQGNGYTF.

The chain employs TRBV4-1 and TRBJ1-1; D is ambiguous. Germline-derived CDR1 and CDR2 are MGHRA and YSYEKL. Trimming shortened V by 1 base and J by 2 bases, and 8 bases separated the two germline ends. The CDR3 consists of 14 residues. CDR3 in amino acids: CASSQGTANTEAFF. CDR3 in DNA: TGCGCCAGCAGCCAAGGGACGGCCAACACTGAAGCTTTCTTT.

The chain employs TRBV7-2 and TRBJ2-1; 7 bases map to TRBD2. Trimming took 8 bases from V and 10 from J; bases not matched to a gene: 14. The CDR3 is 14 residues long. Germline V gene data show CDR1 as SGHTA and CDR2 as FQGNSA. The CDR3 DNA is TGTGCCAGCCGGGAGGACGTCCGCAATTGGGAGCAGTTCTTC. The encoded protein is CASREDVRNWEQFF.

The V call is TRBV5-6, the J call TRBJ2-5, with 7 bases that match TRBD2. There are 14 residues in the CDR3. Per germline, CDR1 SGHDT and CDR2 YYEEEE. Trimming at V came to 2 bases and at J to 3 bases, leaving 4 bases not matched to a gene. The CDR3 coding sequence is TGTGCCAGCAGCTTCCTAAGCGGGGAAGAGACCCAGTACTTC. Its protein product is CASSFLSGEETQYF.

The chain employs TRBV6-5 and TRBJ1-1, with D perhaps TRBD1 (5 bases). The CDR3 has 13 residues. The V gene lost 6 bases and the J gene lost 4 bases, with 12 bases spanning the gap. The germline gives CDR1 MNHEY, CDR2 SVGAGI. DNA for the CDR3: TGTGCCAGCAGGAGACAGAGTCTCACTGAAGCTTTCTTT. It translates to CASRRQSLTEAFF.

This clone was seen just once. This chain links TRBV20-1 with TRBJ1-1, with TRBD1 identical over 7 bases. V was pared by 6 bases and J by 5 bases, with 3 bases of the junction left unmatched. CDR3 size: 11 residues. The germline V gene has CDR1 DFQATT and CDR2 SNEGSKA (reference sequence). CDR3 amino acids: CSADRDTEAFF. The DNA for the CDR3 is TGCAGTGCAGACAGGGATACTGAAGCTTTCTTT.

The chain couples TRBV5-1 to TRBJ2-3; the D is unclear. The germline V and J ends were trimmed by 0 bases and 5 bases, with 13 bases remaining between them. Germline loops: CDR1 SGHRS, CDR2 YFSETQ. The CDR3 length is 15 residues. CDR3 loop: CASSLGATSGDTQYF. The CDR3 nucleotides are TGCGCCAGCAGCTTGGGAGCTACCTCGGGAGATACGCAGTATTTT.

J is TRBJ2-7 and V is TRBV6-5; D not certain. Trimming took 0 bases from V and 6 from J, leaving 15 bases between them. Looked up from germline, CDR1 is MNHEY and CDR2 is SVGAGI. The CDR3 is 15 amino acids. CDR3 nucleotides: TGTGCCAGCAGTTACTCGCTTATGCGACTCACCGAGCAGTACTTC. It codes for CASSYSLMRLTEQYF.

For the CDR3, the DNA is TGTGCCAGCTCACCCCGGACAGGGACAGGAGGCTACACCTTC. This translates into CASSPRTGTGGYTF. V usage is TRBV18 and J usage is TRBJ1-2, with 8 bases matching TRBD1. CDR3 length: 14 residues. CDR1 is KGHSH and CDR2 is LQKENI in the germline V gene. V was pared by 3 bases and J by 8 bases, with 8 bases of the junction left unmatched. Looking up the rest from reference TRBV18 and TRBJ1-2 gives the full variable domain: NAGVMQNPRHLVRRRGQEARLRCSPMKGHSHVYWYRQLPEEGLKFMVYLQKENIIDESGMPKERFSAEFPKEGPSILRIQQVVRGDSAAYFCASSPRTGTGGYTFGSGTRLTVV.